This T cell receptor beta chain is from a study of blood T cell repertoires in COVID-19. Study overall: Samples came from the United States, Italy and Spain, spanning acute and convalescent COVID-19. PBMCs, B-cell-depleted T cells, or T cells provided the cDNA or gDNA that made up the material.

The sample holds one count of this clone. Sequencing was performed with immunoSEQ multiplex PCR; in TCRdb, only in-frame clones are kept and a portion is missing. This table holds 200,000 to 250,000 clones, approximately 83% found once. The germline V and J ends were trimmed by 3 bases and 4 bases, with 7 bases remaining between them. The CDR3 is made up of 12 amino acids. The germline gives CDR1 MDHEN, CDR2 SYDVKM. The sequenced sample consisted of peripheral blood. The sequence derives from a woman aged 25 to 45 who had recovered from COVID-19. The chain links TRBV28 to TRBJ2-7; D remains unclear. The CDR3 nucleotides read TGTGCCAGCAGTTTGTCTAGTTACGAGCAGTACTTC. It translates to CASSLSSYEQYF. Full variable domain (outside the CDR3, taken from reference TRBV28 and TRBJ2-7): DVKVTQSSRYLVKRTGEKVFLECVQDMDHENMFWYRQDPGLGLRLIYFSYDVKMKEKGDIPEGYSVSREKKERFSLILESASTNQTSMYLCASSLSSYEQYFGPGTRLTVT.